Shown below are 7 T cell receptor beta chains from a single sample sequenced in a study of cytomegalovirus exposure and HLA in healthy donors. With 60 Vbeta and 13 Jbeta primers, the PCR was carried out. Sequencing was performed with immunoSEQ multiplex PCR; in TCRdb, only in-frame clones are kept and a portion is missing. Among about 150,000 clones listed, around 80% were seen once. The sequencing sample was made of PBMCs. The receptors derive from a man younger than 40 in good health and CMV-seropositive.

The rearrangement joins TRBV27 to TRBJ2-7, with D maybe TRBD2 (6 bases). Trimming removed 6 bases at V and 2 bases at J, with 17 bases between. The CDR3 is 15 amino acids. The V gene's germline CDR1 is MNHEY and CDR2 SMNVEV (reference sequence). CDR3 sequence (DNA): TGTGCCAGCAGCTCCAGCGGGCGGACCCCCTACGAGCAGTACTTC. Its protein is CASSSSGRTPYEQYF.

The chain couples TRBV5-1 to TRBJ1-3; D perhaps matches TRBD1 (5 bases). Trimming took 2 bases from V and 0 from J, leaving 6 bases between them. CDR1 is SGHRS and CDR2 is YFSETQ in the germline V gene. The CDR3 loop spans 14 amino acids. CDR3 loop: CASSLDSSGNTIYF. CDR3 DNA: TGCGCCAGCAGCTTAGACAGCTCTGGAAACACCATATATTTT.

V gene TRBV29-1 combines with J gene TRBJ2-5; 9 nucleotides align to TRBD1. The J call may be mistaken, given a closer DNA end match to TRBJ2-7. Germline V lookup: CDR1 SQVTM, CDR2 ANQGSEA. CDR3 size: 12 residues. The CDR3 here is CSARTGAYEQYF. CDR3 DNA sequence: TGCAGCGCCCGGACAGGGGCCTACGAGCAGTACTTC.

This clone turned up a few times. This CDR3 is CASSVGGGLGYNEQFF. Written as DNA, the CDR3 is TGTGCCAGCAGCGTAGGAGGCGGATTGGGCTACAATGAGCAGTTCTTC. The V call is TRBV9, the J call TRBJ2-1; D gene unclear. The CDR3 totals 16 residues. Germline CDR1 SGDLS, CDR2 YYNGEE. Trimming removed 0 bases at V and 3 bases at J, with 13 bases between.

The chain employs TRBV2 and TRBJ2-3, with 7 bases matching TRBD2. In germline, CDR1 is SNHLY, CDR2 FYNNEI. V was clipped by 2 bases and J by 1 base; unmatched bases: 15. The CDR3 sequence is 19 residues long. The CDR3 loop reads CASSEWSLRGEGGTDTQYF. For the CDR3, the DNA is TGTGCCAGCAGTGAATGGTCCCTCCGGGGGGAAGGCGGCACAGATACGCAGTATTTT.

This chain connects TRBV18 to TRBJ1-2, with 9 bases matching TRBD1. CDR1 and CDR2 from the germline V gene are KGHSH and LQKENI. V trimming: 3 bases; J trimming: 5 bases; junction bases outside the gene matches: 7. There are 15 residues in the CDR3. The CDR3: CASSPPGQGPYGYTF. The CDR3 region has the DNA TGTGCCAGCTCACCGCCAGGACAGGGGCCATATGGCTACACCTTC.

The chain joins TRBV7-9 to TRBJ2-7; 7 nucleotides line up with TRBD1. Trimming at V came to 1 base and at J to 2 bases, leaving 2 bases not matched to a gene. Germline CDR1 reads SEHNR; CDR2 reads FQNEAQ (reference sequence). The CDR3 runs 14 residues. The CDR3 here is CASSLGGQTYEQYF. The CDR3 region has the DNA TGTGCCAGCAGCTTAGGGGGACAGACCTACGAGCAGTACTTC. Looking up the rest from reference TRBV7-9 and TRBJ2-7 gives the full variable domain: DTGVSQNPRHKITKRGQNVTFRCDPISEHNRLYWYRQTLGQGPEFLTYFQNEAQLEKSRLLSDRFSAERPKGSFSTLEIQRTEQGDSAMYLCASSLGGQTYEQYFGPGTRLTVT.